This entry lists 13 T cell receptor beta chains sequenced from one sample in a study of CD8 T cells in ankylosing spondylitis. Findings and limits, study-wide: It appeared that ankylosing spondylitis blood was characterized by a TCR beta motif of about eight highly homologous variants.

Antigens of these TCRs are unknown. Via MiXCR, TCRdb re-called the 5' RACE reads, giving one row per CDR3 protein. The sample yields a few hundred thousand distinct CDR3 sequences, about 22% seen once. Sequencing was done on a sample of blood, either unsorted or a sorted T cell fraction (not recorded which). The receptor source for this set is a male donor with ankylosing spondylitis.

The V gene is TRBV6-1, the J gene TRBJ1-5; no definite D call. This CDR3 comprises 16 residues. With 5 bases removed from V and 0 bases from J, the gap between germline ends came to 14 bases. Germline V gives CDR1 MNHNS, CDR2 SASEGT. Here the CDR3 reads CASSKGDDYSNQPQHF. DNA for the CDR3: TGTGCCAGCAGTAAAGGTGACGATTATAGCAATCAGCCCCAGCATTTT.

The chain joins TRBV4-2 to TRBJ1-6; no clear D gene. CDR1 and CDR2 from the germline V gene are LGHNA and YNFKEQ. CDR3 length equals 15 residues. V shed 0 bases and J shed 12 bases, with 15 bases lying between them. CDR3 sequence: CASSQDDAKDGPLHF. In DNA form, the CDR3 reads TGTGCCAGCAGCCAAGATGACGCTAAGGATGGACCCCTCCACTTT.

This clonotype was observed a handful of times. This chain joins TRBV20-1 and TRBJ2-1, with 11 bases aligning to TRBD2. Germline V gene lookup returns CDR1 DFQATT and CDR2 SNEGSKA (reference sequence). The CDR3 runs 17 residues. With V trimmed by 0 bases and J by 5 bases, 9 bases remained unmatched. The CDR3 region is CSARDFTLSGRDNEQFF. The CDR3 DNA follows: TGCAGTGCTAGAGATTTCACTCTTAGCGGGAGGGACAATGAGCAGTTCTTC.

This clonotype was seen only a few times. Here the CDR3 reads CASSSRQGKLFF. CDR3 bases: TGTGCCAGCAGCTCCAGACAGGGGAAACTGTTTTTT. The chain employs TRBV7-9 and TRBJ1-4; 8 nucleotides align to TRBD1. The CDR3 is 12 residues long. Trimming cost V 4 bases and J 11 bases; bases outside gene matches: 3. Germline values: CDR1 SEHNR, CDR2 FQNEAQ (reference sequence).

This clonotype was counted between two and nine times. This chain uses TRBV7-8 with TRBJ2-1, with 7 nucleotides matching TRBD2. The ends lost 0 bases at V and 9 bases at J; junction bases unmatched: 2. CDR1 is SGHVS, CDR2 FQNEAQ, per germline. The CDR3 has 13 amino acids. Written as DNA, the CDR3 is TGTGCCAGCAGCTTAGCACTAGCGCGTGAGCAGTTCTTC. Protein sequence: CASSLALAREQFF.

In nucleotides, the CDR3 is TGTGCCAGCACGAACCCTTTCCAGGGGCCTGGGACTGAAGCTTTCTTT. Translation gives CASTNPFQGPGTEAFF. The V call is TRBV7-9, the J call TRBJ1-1; tentatively, D is TRBD1 (6 bases). The CDR3 totals 16 residues. V was cut by 7 bases and J by 5 bases, with 23 bases left in between. CDR1 is SEHNR, CDR2 FQNEAQ, per germline (reference sequence).

This clonotype was observed a few times. The V call is TRBV3-1, the J call TRBJ1-6; D gene uncertain. V was pared by 0 bases and J by 7 bases, with 4 bases between. The CDR3 spans 13 residues. Germline V gives CDR1 LGHDT, CDR2 YNNKEL (reference sequence). The CDR3 coding sequence is TGTGCCAGCAGCCAAGAGGGGAATTCACCCCTCCACTTT. Its translation is CASSQEGNSPLHF. The full variable domain, with the rest looked up from reference TRBV3-1 and TRBJ1-6, is DTAVSQTPKYLVTQMGNDKSIKCEQNLGHDTMYWYKQDSKKFLKIMFSYNNKELIINETVPNRFSPKSPDKAHLNLHINSLELGDSAVYFCASSQEGNSPLHFGNGTRLTVT.

This clonotype was seen once. The genes are TRBV7-9 and TRBJ1-2; 7 positions match TRBD1. J gave up 6 bases and V 5 bases, and 6 bases lay outside the gene matches. The CDR3 runs 13 residues. Germline V gene lookup returns CDR1 SEHNR and CDR2 FQNEAQ (reference sequence). This chain's CDR3 is CASSEDRTDGYTF. CDR3 sequence (DNA): TGTGCCAGCAGCGAGGACAGGACAGATGGCTACACCTTC.

Ten or more counts support this clonotype. The rearrangement joins TRBV29-1 to TRBJ2-2; D call uncertain. The CDR3 consists of 11 residues. CDR1 and CDR2 (germline): SQVTM, ANQGSEA. V dropped 3 bases and J dropped 7 bases, with 6 bases sitting between them. CDR3 amino acids: CSVDPHGELFF. CDR3 bases: TGCAGCGTTGACCCTCACGGGGAGCTGTTTTTT.

This clonotype was observed a few times. This sequence joins TRBV20-1 and TRBJ1-1, with D hard to call. Trimming cost V 0 bases and J 4 bases, with 12 bases left between them. CDR1 and CDR2 (germline): DFQATT, SNEGSKA (reference sequence). CDR3 length equals 14 residues. The CDR3: CSAREGRATTEAFF. Written as DNA, the CDR3 is TGCAGTGCTAGAGAAGGGAGGGCGACCACTGAAGCTTTCTTT.

V is TRBV3-1 and J is TRBJ2-7, with 10 bases identical to TRBD2. Germline values: CDR1 LGHDT, CDR2 YNNKEL (reference sequence). The CDR3 sequence is 16 residues long. Trimming cost V 1 base and J 6 bases; bases outside gene matches: 9. CDR3: CASSQAWASGRSEQYF. CDR3 coding DNA: TGTGCCAGCAGCCAAGCCTGGGCTAGCGGGAGAAGCGAGCAGTACTTC.

The V gene is TRBV25-1, the J gene TRBJ2-2; D not certain. The CDR3 spans 14 residues. V lost 5 bases to trimming and J lost 6 bases, with 13 bases between them. CDR1 and CDR2 (germline): MGHDK, SYGVNS. CDR3 nucleotides: TGTGCCAGCAGTCAATTCTACGGCGCCGGGGAGCTGTTTTTT. Protein sequence: CASSQFYGAGELFF.

This clonotype was observed many times. The chain combines TRBV29-1 with TRBJ2-3; D is unresolved. The germline V and J ends were trimmed by 6 bases and 4 bases, with 5 bases remaining between them. The CDR3 loop spans 10 amino acids. Germline V gene sequence: CDR1 SQVTM, CDR2 ANQGSEA. The CDR3, as DNA: TGCAGCGTCCAGTCAGATACGCAGTATTTT. It codes for CSVQSDTQYF.